This TCR beta chain is drawn from a study of blood T cell repertoires in COVID-19. Study summary: Italy, Spain and the United States were the sources of the convalescent and acute COVID-19 samples. Sources were T cells, B-cell-depleted T cells, or PBMCs; the material itself was cDNA or gDNA.

Methods used by the authors: From reference gene primer amplification, estimates of nucleated cell counts were derived. The data were produced by immunoSEQ multiplex PCR, yet TCRdb's version contains in-frame clones alone and is incomplete. The DNA gave D and trimming, while V, J and clone size come from that table. The sample yields over 110,000 clones, around nine tenths seen once. This CDR3 spans 14 amino acids. Per the germline V gene, CDR1 is MGHRA and CDR2 is YSYEKL. The V and J ends lost 4 bases and 1 base respectively, with 10 bases between them. Source material: peripheral blood. V and J are TRBV4-1 and TRBJ1-2, with D maybe TRBD1 (6 bases). The receptor's source is a woman in her fifties or sixties with acute or convalescent COVID-19. The CDR3 nucleotides read TGCGCCAGCAGCCGAACCAGGGGTAACTATGGCTACACCTTC. It specifies CASSRTRGNYGYTF.